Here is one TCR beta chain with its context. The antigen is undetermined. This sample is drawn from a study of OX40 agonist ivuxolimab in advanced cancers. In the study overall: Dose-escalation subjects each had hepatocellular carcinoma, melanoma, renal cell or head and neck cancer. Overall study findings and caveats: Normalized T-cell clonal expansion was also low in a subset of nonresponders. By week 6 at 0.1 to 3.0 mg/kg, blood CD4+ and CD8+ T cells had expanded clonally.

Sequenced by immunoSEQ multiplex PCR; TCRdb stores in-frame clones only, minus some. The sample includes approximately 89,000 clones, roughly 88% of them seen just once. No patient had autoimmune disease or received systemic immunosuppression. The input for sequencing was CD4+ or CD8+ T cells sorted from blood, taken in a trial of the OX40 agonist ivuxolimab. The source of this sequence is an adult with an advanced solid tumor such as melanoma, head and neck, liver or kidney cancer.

The CDR3 DNA follows: TGTGCCGGGACGGAACGAGCTAATTCACCCCTCCACTTT. It encodes CAGTERANSPLHF. The V gene is TRBV2, the J gene TRBJ1-6; D possibly corresponds to TRBD1 (5 bases). Germline CDR1 SNHLY, CDR2 FYNNEI. V was clipped by 11 bases and J by 6 bases, with 14 bases between them. The CDR3 totals 13 residues.